Sequencing of this TCR beta chain was carried out in a study of T cell responses to AZD1222 COVID-19 vaccine. The method was immunoSEQ multiplex PCR; TCRdb's version includes in-frame clones alone and lacks a portion of them. The sample consists of approximately 80,000 clones, 87% of them appearing once. Study-wide findings and caveats: Just a handful of people given AZD1222 tested seropositive at baseline. Increased Spike-specific TCR breadth and depth were observed after two AZD1222 doses.

Regarding this clone: Its specificity is unknown.

This sample comprised peripheral blood, obtained on day 0 of AZD1222 vaccination. The TCR was taken from an adult in good health.

CDR3 bases: TGTGCCAGCAGCCGGACTTCTGGGGCCAACGTCCTGACTTTC. Translated: CASSRTSGANVLTF. The chain carries TRBV7-3 and TRBJ2-6; D possibly corresponds to TRBD2 (5 bases). CDR1 SGHTA and CDR2 FQGTGA come from the germline V gene. V shed 5 bases and J shed 1 base, with 6 bases lying between them. The CDR3 covers 14 residues.